These 10 T cell receptor beta chains share one sample of origin, sequenced in a study of T cell changes during pregnancy in multiple sclerosis. The data were produced by immunoSEQ multiplex PCR, yet TCRdb's version contains in-frame clones alone and is incomplete. The sample gives about 75,000 clones, approximately 90% of which show up once; about 0.42% is in the top ten. Here the sequenced sample was CD4+ T cells from peripheral blood mononuclear cells, taken before pregnancy. The source is a female donor with multiple sclerosis, enrolled in a pregnancy study.

The V and J genes are TRBV19 and TRBJ1-1, with D maybe TRBD1 (5 bases). With 6 bases removed from V and 6 bases from J, the gap between germline ends came to 14 bases. The germline V gene has CDR1 LNHDA and CDR2 SQIVND (reference sequence). The CDR3 contains 13 residues. CDR3 nucleotides: TGTGCCAGTAGCCCCCAGGGACTGGCTGAAGCTTTCTTT. Protein product: CASSPQGLAEAFF.

This chain joins TRBV15 and TRBJ2-2; D perhaps matches TRBD2 (6 bases). Per germline, CDR1 LNHNV and CDR2 YYDKDF (reference sequence). With 1 base removed from V and 1 base from J, the gap between germline ends came to 7 bases. The CDR3 is 15 amino acids. The CDR3 is CATSRAGVNTGELFF. Here the CDR3 DNA reads TGTGCCACCAGCAGAGCGGGGGTGAACACCGGGGAGCTGTTTTTT. The full variable domain, in which reference TRBV15 and TRBJ2-2 provide the parts outside the CDR3, is DAMVIQNPRYQVTQFGKPVTLSCSQTLNHNVMYWYQQKSSQAPKLLFHYYDKDFNNEADTPDNFQSRRPNTSFCFLDIRSPGLGDTAMYLCATSRAGVNTGELFFGEGSRLTVL.

This chain connects TRBV5-4 to TRBJ2-2; 8 bases line up with TRBD2. Trimming cost V 4 bases and J 2 bases; bases outside gene matches: 13. The CDR3 runs 18 residues. Germline loops: CDR1 SGHNT, CDR2 YYREEE (reference sequence). CDR3: CASSHPGRAGANTGELFF. CDR3 coding DNA: TGTGCCAGCAGCCATCCGGGGAGAGCGGGGGCAAACACCGGGGAGCTGTTTTTT.

The chain employs TRBV2 and TRBJ1-2; D gene unclear. V was pared by 4 bases and J by 3 bases, with 21 bases between. This CDR3 region has 17 residues. Germline CDR1 SNHLY, CDR2 FYNNEI. CDR3 sequence (DNA): TGTGCCAGCAGTGCGTTCAATGTAGCCGGCAAAGACTATGGCTACACCTTC. Translating gives CASSAFNVAGKDYGYTF.

The J gene is TRBJ2-7, the V gene TRBV30; perhaps TRBD1 as D (6 bases). In germline, CDR1 is GTSNPN, CDR2 SVGIG (reference sequence). This CDR3 is built from 12 residues. Trimming shortened V by 5 bases and J by 7 bases, and 15 bases separated the two germline ends. CDR3 amino acids: CAWARIDREQYF. In DNA, the CDR3 is TGTGCCTGGGCTAGGATCGACAGGGAGCAGTACTTC.

The V call is TRBV29-1, the J call TRBJ2-7; 10 nucleotides line up with TRBD1. The germline gives CDR1 SQVTM, CDR2 ANQGSEA. The J segment lost 3 bases and the V segment lost 3 bases, leaving 8 bases of the junction unmatched. The CDR3 extends over 15 amino acids. CDR3 DNA sequence: TGCAGCGTTGATTATCCCGGACAGGGGGACTACGAGCAGTACTTC. Protein sequence: CSVDYPGQGDYEQYF.

To note about this clone: This sample also contains other DNA sequences that code for the same CDR3. This sequence joins TRBV5-1 and TRBJ2-2; 10 nucleotides agree with TRBD1. The CDR3 totals 15 residues. CDR1 and CDR2 (germline): SGHRS, YFSETQ. V was pared by 4 bases and J by 3 bases, with 3 bases of the junction left unmatched. The CDR3 coding sequence is TGCGCCAGCAGCCTGGACAGGGGGGACACCGGGGAGCTGTTTTTT. Translation gives CASSLDRGDTGELFF.

CDR3 amino acids: CASSHQGNYGYTF. CDR3 sequence (DNA): TGTGCCAGCAGCCATCAGGGGAACTATGGCTACACCTTC. The chain combines TRBV5-4 with TRBJ1-2, with TRBD1 as a possible D gene (6 bases). Germline CDR1 reads SGHNT; CDR2 reads YYREEE (reference sequence). CDR3 length equals 13 residues. V was trimmed by 4 bases and J by 2 bases, leaving 9 bases between them.

This clone was picked up a small number of times. V and J are TRBV30 and TRBJ1-1; D is unclear. This CDR3 is built from 12 residues. Germline V gives CDR1 GTSNPN, CDR2 SVGIG (reference sequence). The V and J ends lost 3 bases and 1 base respectively, with 6 bases between them. The CDR3 is CAWRGGNTEAFF. CDR3 nucleotide sequence: TGTGCCTGGAGAGGAGGGAACACTGAAGCTTTCTTT.

The V gene is TRBV7-2, the J gene TRBJ1-2; 8 nucleotides align to TRBD1. Losses at the gene ends were 1 base for V and 7 bases for J; bases not matched to a gene: 5. Per the germline V gene, CDR1 is SGHTA and CDR2 is FQGNSA. This CDR3 contains 14 residues. The CDR3 DNA is TGTGCCAGCAGCTTAGTACTCGACAGGGGTGGCTACACCTTC. Translating it yields CASSLVLDRGGYTF.